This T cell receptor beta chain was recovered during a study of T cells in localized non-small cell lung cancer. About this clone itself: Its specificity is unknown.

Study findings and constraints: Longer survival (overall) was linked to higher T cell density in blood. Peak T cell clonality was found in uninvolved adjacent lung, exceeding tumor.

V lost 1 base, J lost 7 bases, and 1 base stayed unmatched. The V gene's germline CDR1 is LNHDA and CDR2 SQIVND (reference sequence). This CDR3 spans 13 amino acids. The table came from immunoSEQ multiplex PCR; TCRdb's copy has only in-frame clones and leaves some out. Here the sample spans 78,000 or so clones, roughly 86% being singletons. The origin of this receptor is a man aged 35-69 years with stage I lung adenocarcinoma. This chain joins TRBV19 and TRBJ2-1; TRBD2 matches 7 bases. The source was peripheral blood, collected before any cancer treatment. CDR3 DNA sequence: TGTGCCAGTAGTATAGCTAGCGGTAATGAGCAGTTCTTC. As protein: CASSIASGNEQFF. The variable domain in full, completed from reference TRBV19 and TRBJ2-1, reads DGGITQSPKYLFRKEGQNVTLSCEQNLNHDAMYWYRQDPGQGLRLIYYSQIVNDFQKGDIAEGYSVSREKKESFPLTVTSAQKNPTAFYLCASSIASGNEQFFGPGTRLTVL.